Listed below are T cell receptor beta chains from one sample, sequenced in a study of beta chain features in type 1 diabetes. TCRdb's copy holds only in-frame clones and misses some; the assay was immunoSEQ multiplex PCR. The table lists 150,000 or so clones, around 10% of them singletons. The sequencing sample was made of central memory CD4+ T cells from blood. The source is a man younger than 35 in good health. Both conserved end residues are part of each CDR3. The order of the fields is V gene, clone size, J gene, D gene, CDR3 protein, CDR3 DNA. A D gene is named only where the DNA matches it firmly. A clone size is listed for some rows: how often the clone was seen (once, few, many), or a class if it is expanded.

v_call: TRBV4-2
clone_size: .
j_call: TRBJ1-4
d_call: .
cdr3_aa: CASSQDRVGSNEKLFF
cdr3_nt: TGTGCCAGCAGCCAAGACAGGGTGGGGTCTAATGAAAAACTGTTTTTT

v_call: TRBV10-3
clone_size: .
j_call: TRBJ2-6
d_call: .
cdr3_aa: CAILGAPRAGANVLTF
cdr3_nt: TGTGCCATCCTAGGGGCGCCCCGTGCTGGGGCCAACGTCCTGACTTTC

v_call: TRBV7-9
clone_size: .
j_call: TRBJ1-1
d_call: .
cdr3_aa: CASSLRTTNTEAFF
cdr3_nt: TGTGCCAGCAGCTTAAGGACGACTAACACTGAAGCTTTCTTT

v_call: TRBV2
clone_size: .
j_call: TRBJ2-1
d_call: TRBD2
cdr3_aa: CASSERRTSGYNEQFF
cdr3_nt: TGTGCCAGCAGTGAAAGGAGGACTAGCGGTTACAATGAGCAGTTCTTC

v_call: TRBV9
clone_size: .
j_call: TRBJ2-7
d_call: TRBD1
cdr3_aa: CASSITGQNSYEQYF
cdr3_nt: TGTGCCAGCAGCATAACGGGACAGAACTCCTACGAGCAGTACTTC

v_call: TRBV6-1
clone_size: .
j_call: TRBJ2-1
d_call: .
cdr3_aa: CASSLTIAEQFF
cdr3_nt: TGTGCCAGCAGTCTTACCATTGCGGAGCAGTTCTTC

v_call: TRBV11-2
clone_size: many
j_call: TRBJ2-3
d_call: TRBD2
cdr3_aa: CASSLGQSGASTDTQYF
cdr3_nt: TGTGCCAGCAGCTTAGGACAAAGCGGGGCGAGCACAGATACGCAGTATTTT

v_call: TRBV7-2
clone_size: .
j_call: TRBJ2-3
d_call: .
cdr3_aa: CASSPQGTSGTDTQYF
cdr3_nt: TGTGCCAGCAGCCCCCAGGGGACTTCGGGCACAGATACGCAGTATTTT

v_call: TRBV7-2
clone_size: .
j_call: TRBJ2-7
d_call: TRBD2
cdr3_aa: CASSLVPGGPSEQYF
cdr3_nt: TGTGCCAGCAGCTTAGTCCCGGGGGGTCCCTCCGAGCAGTACTTC

v_call: TRBV27
clone_size: few
j_call: TRBJ1-2
d_call: TRBD1
cdr3_aa: CASSNRGQGYTF
cdr3_nt: TGTGCCAGCAGTAACAGGGGGCAAGGCTACACCTTC